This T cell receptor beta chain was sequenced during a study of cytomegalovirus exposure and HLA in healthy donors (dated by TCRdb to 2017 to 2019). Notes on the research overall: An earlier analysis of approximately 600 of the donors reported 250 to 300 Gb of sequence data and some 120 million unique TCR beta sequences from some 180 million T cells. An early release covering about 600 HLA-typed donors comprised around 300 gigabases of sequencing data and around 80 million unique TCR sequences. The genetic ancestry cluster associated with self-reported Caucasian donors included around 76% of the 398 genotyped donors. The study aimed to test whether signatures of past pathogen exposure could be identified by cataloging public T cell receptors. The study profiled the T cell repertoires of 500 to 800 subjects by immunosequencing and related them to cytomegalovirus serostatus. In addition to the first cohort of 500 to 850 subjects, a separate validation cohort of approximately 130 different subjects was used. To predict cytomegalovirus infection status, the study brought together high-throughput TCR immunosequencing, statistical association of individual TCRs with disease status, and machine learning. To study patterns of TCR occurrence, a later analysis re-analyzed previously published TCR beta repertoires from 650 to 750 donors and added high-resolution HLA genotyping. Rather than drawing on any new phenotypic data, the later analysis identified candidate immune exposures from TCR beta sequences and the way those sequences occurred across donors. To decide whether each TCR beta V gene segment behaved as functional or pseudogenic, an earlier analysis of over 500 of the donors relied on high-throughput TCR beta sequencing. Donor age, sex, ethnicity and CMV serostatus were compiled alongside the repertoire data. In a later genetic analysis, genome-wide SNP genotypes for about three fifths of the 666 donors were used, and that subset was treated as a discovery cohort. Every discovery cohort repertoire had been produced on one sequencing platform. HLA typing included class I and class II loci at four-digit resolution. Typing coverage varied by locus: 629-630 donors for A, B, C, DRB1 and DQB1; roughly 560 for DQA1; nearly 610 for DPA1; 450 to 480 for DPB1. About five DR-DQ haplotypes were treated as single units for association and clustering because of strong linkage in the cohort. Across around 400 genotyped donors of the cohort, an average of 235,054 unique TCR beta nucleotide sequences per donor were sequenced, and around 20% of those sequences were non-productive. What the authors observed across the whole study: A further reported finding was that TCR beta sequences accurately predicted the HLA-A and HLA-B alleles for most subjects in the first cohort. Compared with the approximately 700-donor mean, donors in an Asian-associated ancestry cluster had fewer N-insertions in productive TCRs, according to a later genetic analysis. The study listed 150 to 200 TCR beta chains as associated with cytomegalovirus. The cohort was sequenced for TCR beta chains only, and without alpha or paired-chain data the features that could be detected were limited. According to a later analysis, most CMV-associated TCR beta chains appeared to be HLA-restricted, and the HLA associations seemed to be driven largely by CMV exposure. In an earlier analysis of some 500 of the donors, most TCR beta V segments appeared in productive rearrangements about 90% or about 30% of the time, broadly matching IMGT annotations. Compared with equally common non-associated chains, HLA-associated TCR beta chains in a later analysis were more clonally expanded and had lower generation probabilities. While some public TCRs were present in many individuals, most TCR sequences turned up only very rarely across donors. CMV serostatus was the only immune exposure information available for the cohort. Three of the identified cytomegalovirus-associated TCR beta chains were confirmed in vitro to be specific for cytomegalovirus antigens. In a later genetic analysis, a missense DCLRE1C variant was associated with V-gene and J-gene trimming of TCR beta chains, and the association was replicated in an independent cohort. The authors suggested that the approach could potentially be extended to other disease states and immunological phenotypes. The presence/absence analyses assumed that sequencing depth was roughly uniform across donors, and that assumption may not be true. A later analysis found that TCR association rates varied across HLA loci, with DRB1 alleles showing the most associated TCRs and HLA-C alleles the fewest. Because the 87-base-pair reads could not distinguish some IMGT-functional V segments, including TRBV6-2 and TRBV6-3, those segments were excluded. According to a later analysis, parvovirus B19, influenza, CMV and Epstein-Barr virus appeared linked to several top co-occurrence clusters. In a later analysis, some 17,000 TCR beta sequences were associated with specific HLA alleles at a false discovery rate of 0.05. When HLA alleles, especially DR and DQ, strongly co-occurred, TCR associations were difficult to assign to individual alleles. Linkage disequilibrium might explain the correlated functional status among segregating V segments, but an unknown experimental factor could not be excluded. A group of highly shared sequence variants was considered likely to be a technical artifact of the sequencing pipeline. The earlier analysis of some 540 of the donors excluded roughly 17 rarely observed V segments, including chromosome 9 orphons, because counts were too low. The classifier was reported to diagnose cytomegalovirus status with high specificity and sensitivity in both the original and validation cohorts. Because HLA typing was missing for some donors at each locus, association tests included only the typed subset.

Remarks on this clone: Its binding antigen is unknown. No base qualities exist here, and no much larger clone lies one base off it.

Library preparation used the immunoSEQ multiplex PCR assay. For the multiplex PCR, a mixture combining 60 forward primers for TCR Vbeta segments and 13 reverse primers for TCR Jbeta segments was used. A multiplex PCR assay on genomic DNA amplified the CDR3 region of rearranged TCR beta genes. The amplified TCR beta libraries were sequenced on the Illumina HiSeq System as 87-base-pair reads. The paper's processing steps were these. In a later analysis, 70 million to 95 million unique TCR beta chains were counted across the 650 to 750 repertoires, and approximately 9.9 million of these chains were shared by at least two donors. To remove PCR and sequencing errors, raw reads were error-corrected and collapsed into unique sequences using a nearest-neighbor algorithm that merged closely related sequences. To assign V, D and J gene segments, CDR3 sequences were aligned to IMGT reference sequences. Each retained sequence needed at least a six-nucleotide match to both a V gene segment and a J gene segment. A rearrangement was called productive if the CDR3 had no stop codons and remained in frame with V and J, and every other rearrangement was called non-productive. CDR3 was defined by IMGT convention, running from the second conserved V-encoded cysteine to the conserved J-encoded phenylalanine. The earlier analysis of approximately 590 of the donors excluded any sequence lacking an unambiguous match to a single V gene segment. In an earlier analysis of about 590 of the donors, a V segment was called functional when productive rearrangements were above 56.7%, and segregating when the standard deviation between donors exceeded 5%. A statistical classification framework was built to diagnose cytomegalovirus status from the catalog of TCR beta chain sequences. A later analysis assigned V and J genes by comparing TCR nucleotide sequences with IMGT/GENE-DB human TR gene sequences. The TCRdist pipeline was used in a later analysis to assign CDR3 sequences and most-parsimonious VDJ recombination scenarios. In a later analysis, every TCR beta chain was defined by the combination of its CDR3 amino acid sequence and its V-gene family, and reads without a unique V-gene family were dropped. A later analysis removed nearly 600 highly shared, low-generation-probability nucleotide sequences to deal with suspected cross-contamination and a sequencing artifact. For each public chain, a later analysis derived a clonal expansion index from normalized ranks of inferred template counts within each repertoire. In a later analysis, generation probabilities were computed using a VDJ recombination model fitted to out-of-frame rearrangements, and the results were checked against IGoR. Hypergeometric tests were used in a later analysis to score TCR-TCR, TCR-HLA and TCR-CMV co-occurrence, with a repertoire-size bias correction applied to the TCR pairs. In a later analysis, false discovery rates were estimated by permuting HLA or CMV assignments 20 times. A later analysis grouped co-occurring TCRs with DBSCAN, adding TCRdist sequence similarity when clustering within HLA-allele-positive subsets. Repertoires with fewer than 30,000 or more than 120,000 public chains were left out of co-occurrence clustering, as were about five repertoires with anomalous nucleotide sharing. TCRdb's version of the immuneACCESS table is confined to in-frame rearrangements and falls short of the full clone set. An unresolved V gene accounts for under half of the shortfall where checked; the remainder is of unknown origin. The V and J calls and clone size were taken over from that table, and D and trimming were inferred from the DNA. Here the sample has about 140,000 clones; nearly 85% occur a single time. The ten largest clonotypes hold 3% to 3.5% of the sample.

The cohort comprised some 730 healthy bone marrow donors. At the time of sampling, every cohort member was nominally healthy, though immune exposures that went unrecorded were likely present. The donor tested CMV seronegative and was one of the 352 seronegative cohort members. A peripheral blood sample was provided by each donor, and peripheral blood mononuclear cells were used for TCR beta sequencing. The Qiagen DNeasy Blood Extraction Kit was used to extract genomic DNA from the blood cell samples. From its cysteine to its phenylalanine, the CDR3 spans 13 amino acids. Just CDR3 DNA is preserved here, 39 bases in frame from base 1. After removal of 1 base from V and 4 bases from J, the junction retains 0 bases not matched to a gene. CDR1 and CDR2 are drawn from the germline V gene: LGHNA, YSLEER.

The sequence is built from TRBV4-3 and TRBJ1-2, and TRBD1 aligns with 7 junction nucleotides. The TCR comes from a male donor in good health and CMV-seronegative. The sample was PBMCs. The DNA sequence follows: TGCGCCAGCAGCCAAGCAGGGGGCTATGGCTACACCTTC. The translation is CASSQAGGYGYTF.